The 7 T cell receptor beta chains given below trace back to one sample, sequenced in a study of blood T cell repertoires in COVID-19. Some clones are missing from TCRdb's copy, which holds only in-frame ones; the method was immunoSEQ multiplex PCR. Of around 250,000 clones detected, approximately 89% appear once; the ten largest clones hold roughly 2.9%. Sequenced input: PBMCs or T cells enriched from blood (not recorded which). The receptors were gathered from a middle-aged man who had been exposed to COVID-19.

As for this clone: An end of the junction differs from the germline gene, which may be a read error. The V and J genes are TRBV5-1 and TRBJ2-3; 8 bases line up with TRBD2. CDR3 size: 14 residues. Per germline, CDR1 SGHRS and CDR2 YFSETQ. For the CDR3, the DNA is TGCGCCAGCAGCTTGGGGACTAGCAGAGATACGCAGTATTTT. This encodes CASSLGTSRDTQYF.

This chain joins TRBV2 and TRBJ2-2; 7 positions match TRBD2. Per the germline V gene, CDR1 is SNHLY and CDR2 is FYNNEI. The CDR3 is 16 residues long. J lost 0 bases, V lost 6 bases, and 7 bases had no gene match. The CDR3 bases are TGTGCCAGCAGGAATAGCGGGTCCGCGAACACCGGGGAGCTGTTTTTT. This sequence encodes CASRNSGSANTGELFF.

V is TRBV29-1 and J is TRBJ2-7; TRBD2 matches at 8 bases. Looked up from germline, CDR1 is SQVTM and CDR2 is ANQGSEA. J lost 1 base, V lost 2 bases, and 1 base had no gene match. The CDR3 spans 13 residues. Here the CDR3 DNA reads TGCAGCGTTGAAAGCGGGAGTTCCTACGAGCAGTACTTC. Translating it yields CSVESGSSYEQYF.

This chain joins TRBV20-1 and TRBJ2-1, with 11 bases that match TRBD2. With 3 bases clipped from V and 7 bases from J, the junction kept 8 bases outside the gene matches. The CDR3 loop spans 15 amino acids. Germline assignment: CDR1 DFQATT and CDR2 SNEGSKA (reference sequence). The CDR3 coding sequence is TGCAGTGCTAGTGACGCTAGCGGGAGGAATAATGAGCAGTTCTTC. This sequence encodes CSASDASGRNNEQFF.

This chain connects TRBV28 to TRBJ1-4, with 8 bases aligning to TRBD1. Germline lookup yields CDR1 MDHEN and CDR2 SYDVKM. This CDR3 comprises 16 residues. V shed 3 bases and J 3 bases; nucleotides not matched to a gene: 6. This CDR3 is CASSFGADRANEKLFF. The CDR3 DNA is TGTGCCAGCAGTTTTGGGGCGGACAGGGCTAATGAAAAACTGTTTTTT.

V usage is TRBV7-3 and J usage is TRBJ2-1, with 10 bases lining up with TRBD2. Germline V gene sequence: CDR1 SGHTA, CDR2 FQGTGA. The CDR3 spans 16 residues. The J segment lost 3 bases and the V segment lost 5 bases, leaving 7 bases of the junction unmatched. The CDR3 DNA sequence: TGTGCCAGCAGCATACAGTCTAGCGGGAGCTACAATGAGCAGTTCTTC. Its translation: CASSIQSSGSYNEQFF.

The chain is built from TRBV5-1 and TRBJ2-1, with a weak D call TRBD2 (6 bases). In germline, CDR1 is SGHRS, CDR2 YFSETQ. V was clipped by 2 bases and J by 5 bases, with 14 bases between them. The length of the CDR3 is 15 residues. CDR3 DNA sequence: TGCGCCAGCAGCTTTCGGCGCGGGGATAACAATGAGCAGTTCTTC. Protein: CASSFRRGDNNEQFF.